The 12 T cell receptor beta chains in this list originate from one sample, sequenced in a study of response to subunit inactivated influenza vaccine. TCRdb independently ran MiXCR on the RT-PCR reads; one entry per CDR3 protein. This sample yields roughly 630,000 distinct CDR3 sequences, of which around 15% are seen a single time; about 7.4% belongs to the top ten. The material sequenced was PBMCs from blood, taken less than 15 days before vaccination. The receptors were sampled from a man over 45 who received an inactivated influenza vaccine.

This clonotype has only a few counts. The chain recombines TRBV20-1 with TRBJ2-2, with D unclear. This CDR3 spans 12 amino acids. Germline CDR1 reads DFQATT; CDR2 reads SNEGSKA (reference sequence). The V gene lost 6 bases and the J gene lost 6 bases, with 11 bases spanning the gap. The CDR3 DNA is TGCAGTGCCGGACCAGGAGCCGGGGAGCTGTTTTTT. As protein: CSAGPGAGELFF.

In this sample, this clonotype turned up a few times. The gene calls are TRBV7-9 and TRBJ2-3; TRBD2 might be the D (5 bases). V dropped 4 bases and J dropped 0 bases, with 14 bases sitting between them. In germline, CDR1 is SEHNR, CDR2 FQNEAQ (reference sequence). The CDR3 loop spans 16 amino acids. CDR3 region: CASSSSPSYSTDTQYF. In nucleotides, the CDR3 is TGTGCCAGCAGCTCAAGCCCTAGCTATAGCACAGATACGCAGTATTTT.

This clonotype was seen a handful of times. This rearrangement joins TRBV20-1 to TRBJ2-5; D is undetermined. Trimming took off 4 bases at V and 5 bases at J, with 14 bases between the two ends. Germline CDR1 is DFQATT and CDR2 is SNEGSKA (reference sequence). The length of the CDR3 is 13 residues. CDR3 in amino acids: CSAIRASRETQYF. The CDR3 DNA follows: TGCAGTGCTATTCGGGCCTCAAGGGAGACCCAGTACTTC.

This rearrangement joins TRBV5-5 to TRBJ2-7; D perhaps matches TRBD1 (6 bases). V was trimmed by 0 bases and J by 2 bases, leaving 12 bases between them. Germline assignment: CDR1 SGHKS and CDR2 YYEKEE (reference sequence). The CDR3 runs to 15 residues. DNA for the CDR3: TGTGCCAGCAGCTTGGAACAGGGAAGCCCCTACGAGCAGTACTTC. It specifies CASSLEQGSPYEQYF. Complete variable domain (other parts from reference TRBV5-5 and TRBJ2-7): DAGVTQSPTHLIKTRGQQVTLRCSPISGHKSVSWYQQVLGQGPQFIFQYYEKEERGRGNFPDRFSARQFPNYSSELNVNALLLGDSALYLCASSLEQGSPYEQYFGPGTRLTVT.

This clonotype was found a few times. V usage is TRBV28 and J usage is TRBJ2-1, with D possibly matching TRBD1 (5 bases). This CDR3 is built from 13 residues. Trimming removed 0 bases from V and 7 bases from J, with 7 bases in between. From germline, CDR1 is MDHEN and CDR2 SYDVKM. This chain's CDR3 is CASSLWKGNEQFF. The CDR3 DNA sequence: TGTGCCAGCAGTTTATGGAAGGGGAATGAGCAGTTCTTC.

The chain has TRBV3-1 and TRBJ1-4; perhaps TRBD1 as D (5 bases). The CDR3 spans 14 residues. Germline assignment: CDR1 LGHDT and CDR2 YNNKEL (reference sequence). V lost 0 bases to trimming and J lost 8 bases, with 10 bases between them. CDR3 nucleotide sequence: TGTGCCAGCAGCCAAGATTTCGGGGGGGAAAAACTGTTTTTT. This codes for CASSQDFGGEKLFF.

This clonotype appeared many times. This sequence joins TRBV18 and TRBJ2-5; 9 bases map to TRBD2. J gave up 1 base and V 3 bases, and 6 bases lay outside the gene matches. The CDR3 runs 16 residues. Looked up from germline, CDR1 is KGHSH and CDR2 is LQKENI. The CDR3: CASSPYSGGLQETQYF. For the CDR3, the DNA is TGTGCCAGCTCACCGTATAGCGGGGGCCTCCAAGAGACCCAGTACTTC. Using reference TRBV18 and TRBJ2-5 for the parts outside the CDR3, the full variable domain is NAGVMQNPRHLVRRRGQEARLRCSPMKGHSHVYWYRQLPEEGLKFMVYLQKENIIDESGMPKERFSAEFPKEGPSILRIQQVVRGDSAAYFCASSPYSGGLQETQYFGPGTRLLVL.

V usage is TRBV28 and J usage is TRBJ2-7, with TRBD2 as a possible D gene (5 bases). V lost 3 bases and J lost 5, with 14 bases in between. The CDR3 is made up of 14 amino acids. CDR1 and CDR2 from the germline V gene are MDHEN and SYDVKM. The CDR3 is CASSFTPGSHEQYF. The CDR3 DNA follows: TGTGCCAGCAGTTTCACCCCGGGGAGCCACGAGCAGTACTTC. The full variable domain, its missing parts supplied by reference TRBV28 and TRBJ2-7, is DVKVTQSSRYLVKRTGEKVFLECVQDMDHENMFWYRQDPGLGLRLIYFSYDVKMKEKGDIPEGYSVSREKKERFSLILESASTNQTSMYLCASSFTPGSHEQYFGPGTRLTVT.

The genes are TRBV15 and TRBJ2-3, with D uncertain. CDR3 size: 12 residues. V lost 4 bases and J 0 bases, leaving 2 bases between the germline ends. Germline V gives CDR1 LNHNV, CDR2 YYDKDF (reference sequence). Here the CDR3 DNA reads TGTGCCACCAGCATAAGCACAGATACGCAGTATTTT. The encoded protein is CATSISTDTQYF.

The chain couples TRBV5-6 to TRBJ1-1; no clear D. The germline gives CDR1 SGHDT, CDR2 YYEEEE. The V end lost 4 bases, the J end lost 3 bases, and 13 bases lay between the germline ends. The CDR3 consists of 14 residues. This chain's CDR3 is CASSPRRRHTEAFF. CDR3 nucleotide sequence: TGTGCCAGCAGCCCCCGTCGTCGGCACACTGAAGCTTTCTTT.

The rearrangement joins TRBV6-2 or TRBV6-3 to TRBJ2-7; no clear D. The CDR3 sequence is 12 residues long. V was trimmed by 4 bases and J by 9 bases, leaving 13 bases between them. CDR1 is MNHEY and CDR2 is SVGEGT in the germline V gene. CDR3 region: CASSFSVSVQYF. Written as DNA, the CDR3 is TGTGCCAGCAGTTTCTCAGTTTCGGTGCAGTACTTC.

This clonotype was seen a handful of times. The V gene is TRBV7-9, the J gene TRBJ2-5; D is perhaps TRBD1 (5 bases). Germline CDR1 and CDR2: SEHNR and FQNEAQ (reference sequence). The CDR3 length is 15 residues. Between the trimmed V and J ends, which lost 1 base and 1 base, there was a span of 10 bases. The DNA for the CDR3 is TGTGCCAGCAGCTTAGGTAGACAGCTCCAAGAGACCCAGTACTTC. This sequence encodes CASSLGRQLQETQYF.